This T cell receptor (beta chain) was retrieved from a study of T cell responses to AZD1222 COVID-19 vaccine. Study in general: Pooling covered second doses at about 4 or about 12 weeks.

The CDR3 is 16 residues long. The V gene end was trimmed by 2 bases and the J gene end by 8 bases; junction bases not matched to a gene: 7. Germline V gene data show CDR1 as MNHEY and CDR2 as SVGAGI. Assay: immunoSEQ multiplex PCR; the TCRdb copy retains only in-frame clones and omits some. The sample contains under 95,000 clones, roughly nine tenths of which appear only once. The sequences come from peripheral blood, collected on day 0 of AZD1222 vaccination. The chain has TRBV6-5 and TRBJ2-1; TRBD2 matches 12 bases. The origin of this receptor is an adult in good health. CDR3 bases: TGTGCCAGCAGTTACCTGGCTAGCGGGAGGGGAGATGAGCAGTTCTTC. Residues: CASSYLASGRGDEQFF.